This passage covers 9 T cell receptor beta chains from one sample sequenced in a study of post-analysis software for immune sequencing data. The antigens these receptors bind are not known. Study-wide results and caveats: In patients, TRBV5-6, TRBV5-1 and TRBV20-1 belonged to five TRBV segments found more frequently than in controls.

Prepared TCR beta cDNA libraries contained unique molecular identifiers. TCRdb re-called the PCR reads through MiXCR, storing one row per CDR3 protein. The sample holds about 800,000 distinct CDR3 sequences, 30% seen once. The sequenced sample consisted of blood. These receptors all come from a girl aged 5 to 17 with multiple sclerosis.

The chain is built from TRBV20-1 and TRBJ2-1; possible D gene TRBD2, 6 bases. Per the germline V gene, CDR1 is DFQATT and CDR2 is SNEGSKA (reference sequence). CDR3 length: 14 amino acids. V was trimmed by 7 bases and J by 4 bases, leaving 17 bases between them. The CDR3 sequence: CSGNTGDLYNEQFF. Written as DNA, the CDR3 is TGCAGTGGGAATACGGGGGACCTATACAATGAGCAGTTCTTC.

V usage is TRBV6-6 and J usage is TRBJ1-4, with TRBD1 as a possible D gene (5 bases). V was trimmed by 3 bases and J by 7 bases, leaving 15 bases between them. Germline V CDR1 and CDR2: MNHNY, SVGAGI (reference sequence). The length of the CDR3 is 15 residues. The CDR3 here is CASSYGTLRGEKLFF. In DNA, the CDR3 is TGTGCCAGCAGTTATGGGACCTTGAGGGGTGAAAAACTGTTTTTT.

The sample holds a few counts of this clonotype. Written as DNA, the CDR3 is TGCAGTGCTAGCCCCCTCCAGCAGTACTTC. This encodes CSASPLQQYF. The chain joins TRBV20-1 to TRBJ2-7; D is uncertain. V was clipped by 3 bases and J by 8 bases, with 8 bases between them. The CDR3 runs 10 residues. Germline loops: CDR1 DFQATT, CDR2 SNEGSKA (reference sequence).

Many counts were recorded for this clonotype. This chain joins TRBV29-1 and TRBJ2-5; 14 positions match TRBD2. Germline V gene sequence: CDR1 SQVTM, CDR2 ANQGSEA. The CDR3 has 13 amino acids. The V and J ends lost 6 bases and 5 bases, in that order; junction bases with no gene match: 2. In nucleotides, the CDR3 is TGCAGCGTCGGGACTAGCGGGAGTGAGACCCAGTACTTC. Protein product: CSVGTSGSETQYF.

The chain uses TRBV27 and TRBJ2-7; TRBD1 aligns across 7 bases. The V segment lost 1 base and the J segment 0 bases; nucleotides outside the gene matches: 15. Per germline, CDR1 MNHEY and CDR2 SMNVEV (reference sequence). The CDR3 covers 19 residues. CDR3 residues: CASSLFTGDVSRPSYEQYF. In nucleotides, the CDR3 is TGTGCCAGCAGTTTATTCACAGGGGACGTATCACGGCCCTCCTACGAGCAGTACTTC.

The rearrangement joins TRBV19 to TRBJ2-6; TRBD1 is a possible D gene (5 bases). Germline V gives CDR1 LNHDA, CDR2 SQIVND (reference sequence). The CDR3 runs 18 residues. Trimming removed 5 bases from V and 4 bases from J, with 21 bases in between. The CDR3 protein is CASSDQNVRVLGANVLTF. The CDR3 coding sequence is TGTGCCAGTAGTGACCAAAACGTCAGGGTTCTGGGGGCCAACGTCCTGACTTTC.

The gene calls are TRBV27 and TRBJ1-5; TRBD1 might be the D (5 bases). Germline assignment: CDR1 MNHEY and CDR2 SMNVEV (reference sequence). V lost 6 bases and J lost 3, with 18 bases in between. The CDR3 contains 16 residues. CDR3 protein: CASSSNSGRINQPQHF. DNA for the CDR3: TGTGCCAGCAGCTCAAACTCGGGACGCATCAATCAGCCCCAGCATTTT.

The chain recombines TRBV7-2 with TRBJ2-7; the match to TRBD2 covers 7 bases. The junction had 10 bases not matched to a gene; V was cut back by 5 bases and J by 3 bases. CDR3 length equals 15 residues. Germline assignment: CDR1 SGHTA and CDR2 FQGNSA. The chain's CDR3 is CASSDPGGMNYEQYF. CDR3 bases: TGTGCCAGCAGCGACCCCGGGGGGATGAACTACGAGCAGTACTTC.

V usage is TRBV20-1 and J usage is TRBJ2-5; D may be TRBD1 or TRBD2 (5 bases each). From germline, CDR1 is DFQATT and CDR2 SNEGSKA (reference sequence). CDR3 size: 15 residues. Trimming stripped 3 bases from V and 4 bases from J, with 18 bases between. This CDR3 is CSARPSLGVAETQYF. CDR3 nucleotides: TGCAGTGCTAGGCCCTCACTGGGGGTGGCAGAGACCCAGTACTTC.